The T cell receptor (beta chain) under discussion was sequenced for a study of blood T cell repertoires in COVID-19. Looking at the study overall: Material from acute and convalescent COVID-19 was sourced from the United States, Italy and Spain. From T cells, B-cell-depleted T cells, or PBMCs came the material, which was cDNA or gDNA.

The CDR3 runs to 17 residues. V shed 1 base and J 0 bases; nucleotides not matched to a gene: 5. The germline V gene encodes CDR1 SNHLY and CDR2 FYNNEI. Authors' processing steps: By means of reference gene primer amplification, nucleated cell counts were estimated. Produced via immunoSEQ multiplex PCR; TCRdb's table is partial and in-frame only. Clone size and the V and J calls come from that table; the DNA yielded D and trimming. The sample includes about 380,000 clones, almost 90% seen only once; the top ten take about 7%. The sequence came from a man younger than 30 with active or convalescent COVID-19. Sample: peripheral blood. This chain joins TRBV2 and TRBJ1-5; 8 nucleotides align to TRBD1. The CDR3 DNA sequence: TGTGCCAGCAGTGAAGGGGGACAGGTGAATAGCAATCAGCCCCAGCATTTT. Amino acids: CASSEGGQVNSNQPQHF.